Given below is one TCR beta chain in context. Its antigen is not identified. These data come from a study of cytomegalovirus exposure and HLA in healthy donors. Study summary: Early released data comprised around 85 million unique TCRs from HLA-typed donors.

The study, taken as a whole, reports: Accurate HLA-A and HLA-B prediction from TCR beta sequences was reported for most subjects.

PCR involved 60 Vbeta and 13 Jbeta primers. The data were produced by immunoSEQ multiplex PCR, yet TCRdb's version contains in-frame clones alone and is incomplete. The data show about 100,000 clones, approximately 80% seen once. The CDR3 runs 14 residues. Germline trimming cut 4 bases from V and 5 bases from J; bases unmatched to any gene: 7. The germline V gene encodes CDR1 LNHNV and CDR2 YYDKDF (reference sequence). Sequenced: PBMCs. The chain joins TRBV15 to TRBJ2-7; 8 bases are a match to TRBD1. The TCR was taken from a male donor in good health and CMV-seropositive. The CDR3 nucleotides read TGTGCCACCAGCACGGGACAGGAGATCGACGAGCAGTACTTC. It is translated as CATSTGQEIDEQYF.